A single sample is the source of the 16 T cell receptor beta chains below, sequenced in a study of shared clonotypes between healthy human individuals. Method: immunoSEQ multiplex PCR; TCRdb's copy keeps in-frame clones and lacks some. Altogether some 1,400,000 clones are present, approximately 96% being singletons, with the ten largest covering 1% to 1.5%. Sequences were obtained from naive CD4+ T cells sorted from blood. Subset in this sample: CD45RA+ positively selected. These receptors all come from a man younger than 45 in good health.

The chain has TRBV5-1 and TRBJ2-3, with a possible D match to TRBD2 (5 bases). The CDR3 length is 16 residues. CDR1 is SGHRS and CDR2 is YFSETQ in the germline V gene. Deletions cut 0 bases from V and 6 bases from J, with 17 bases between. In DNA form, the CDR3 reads TGCGCCAGCAGCTTGGGGATGTTCGGAGGTTCGGATACGCAGTATTTT. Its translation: CASSLGMFGGSDTQYF.

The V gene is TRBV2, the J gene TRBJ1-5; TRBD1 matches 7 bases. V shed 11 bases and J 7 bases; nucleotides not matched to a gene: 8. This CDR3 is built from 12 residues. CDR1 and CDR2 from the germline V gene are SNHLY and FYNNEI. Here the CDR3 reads CAVGGGGQPQHF. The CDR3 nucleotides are TGTGCCGTTGGAGGGGGCGGACAGCCCCAGCATTTT.

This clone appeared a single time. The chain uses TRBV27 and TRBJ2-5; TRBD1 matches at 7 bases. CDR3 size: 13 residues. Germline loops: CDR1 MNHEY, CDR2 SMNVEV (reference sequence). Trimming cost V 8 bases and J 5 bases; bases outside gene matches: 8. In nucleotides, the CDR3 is TGTGCCAGCGCGAACAGGGGTTCGGAGACCCAGTACTTC. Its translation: CASANRGSETQYF.

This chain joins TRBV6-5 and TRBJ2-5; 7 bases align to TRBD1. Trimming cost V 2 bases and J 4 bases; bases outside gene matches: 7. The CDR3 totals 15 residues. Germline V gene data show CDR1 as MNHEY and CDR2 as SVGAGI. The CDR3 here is CASSYLDRAGETQYF. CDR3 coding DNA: TGTGCCAGCAGTTACCTCGACAGGGCCGGAGAGACCCAGTACTTC.

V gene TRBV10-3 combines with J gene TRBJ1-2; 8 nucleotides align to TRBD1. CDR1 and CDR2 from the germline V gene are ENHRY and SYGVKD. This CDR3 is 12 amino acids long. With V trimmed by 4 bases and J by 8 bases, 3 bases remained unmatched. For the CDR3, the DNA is TGTGCCATCAGTGGGGGACAGGACGGCTACACCTTC. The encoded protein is CAISGGQDGYTF.

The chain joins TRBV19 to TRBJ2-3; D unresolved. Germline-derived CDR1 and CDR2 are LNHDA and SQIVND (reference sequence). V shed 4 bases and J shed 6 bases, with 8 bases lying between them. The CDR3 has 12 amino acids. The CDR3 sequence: CASSNYPDTQYF. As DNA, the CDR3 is TGTGCCAGTAGTAACTACCCGGATACGCAGTATTTT.

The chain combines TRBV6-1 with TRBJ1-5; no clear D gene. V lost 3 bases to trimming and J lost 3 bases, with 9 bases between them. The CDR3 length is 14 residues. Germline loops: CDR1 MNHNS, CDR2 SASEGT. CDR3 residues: CASSDWVANQPQHF. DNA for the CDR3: TGTGCCAGCAGTGACTGGGTAGCCAATCAGCCCCAGCATTTT.

The CDR3 spells CASSQAGMGSYEQYF. The CDR3 coding sequence is TGCGCCAGCAGCCAAGCGGGGATGGGGTCCTACGAGCAGTACTTC. This rearrangement joins TRBV4-3 to TRBJ2-7; D might be TRBD2 (5 bases). Trimming took 1 base from V and 1 from J, leaving 11 bases between them. Germline CDR1 reads LGHNA; CDR2 reads YSLEER. This CDR3 is built from 15 residues.

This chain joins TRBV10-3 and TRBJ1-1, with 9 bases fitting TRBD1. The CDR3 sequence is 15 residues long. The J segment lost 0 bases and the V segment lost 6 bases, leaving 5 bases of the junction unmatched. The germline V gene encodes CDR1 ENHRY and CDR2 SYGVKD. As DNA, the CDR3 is TGTGCCATCAGACCGGGACAGGGTATGAACACTGAAGCTTTCTTT. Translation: CAIRPGQGMNTEAFF.

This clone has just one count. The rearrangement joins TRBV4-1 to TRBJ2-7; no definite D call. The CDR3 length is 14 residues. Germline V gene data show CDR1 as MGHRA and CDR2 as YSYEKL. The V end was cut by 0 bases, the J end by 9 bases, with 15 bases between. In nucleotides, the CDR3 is TGCGCCAGCAGCCAAGATGTGCGGCCGCTCGGGCAGTACTTC. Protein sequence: CASSQDVRPLGQYF.

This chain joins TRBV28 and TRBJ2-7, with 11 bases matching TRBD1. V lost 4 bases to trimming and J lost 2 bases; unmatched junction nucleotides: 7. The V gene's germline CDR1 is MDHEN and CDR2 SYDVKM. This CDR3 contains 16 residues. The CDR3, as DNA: TGTGCCAGCAGTTGGAACTGGGACAGGGGGACCTACGAGCAGTACTTC. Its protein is CASSWNWDRGTYEQYF. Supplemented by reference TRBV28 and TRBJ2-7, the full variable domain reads DVKVTQSSRYLVKRTGEKVFLECVQDMDHENMFWYRQDPGLGLRLIYFSYDVKMKEKGDIPEGYSVSREKKERFSLILESASTNQTSMYLCASSWNWDRGTYEQYFGPGTRLTVT.

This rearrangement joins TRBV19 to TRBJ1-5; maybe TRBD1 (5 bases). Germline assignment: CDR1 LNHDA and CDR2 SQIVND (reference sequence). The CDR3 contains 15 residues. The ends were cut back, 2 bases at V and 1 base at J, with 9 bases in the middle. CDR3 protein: CASSIWGTSNQPQHF. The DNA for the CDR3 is TGTGCCAGTAGTATATGGGGGACGAGCAATCAGCCCCAGCATTTT.

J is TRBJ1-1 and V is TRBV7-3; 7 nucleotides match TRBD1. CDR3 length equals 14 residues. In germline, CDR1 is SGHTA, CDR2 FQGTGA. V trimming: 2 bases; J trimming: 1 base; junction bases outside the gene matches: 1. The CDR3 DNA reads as TGTGCCAGCAGCTTACAGGGGGAGAACACTGAAGCTTTCTTT. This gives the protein CASSLQGENTEAFF.

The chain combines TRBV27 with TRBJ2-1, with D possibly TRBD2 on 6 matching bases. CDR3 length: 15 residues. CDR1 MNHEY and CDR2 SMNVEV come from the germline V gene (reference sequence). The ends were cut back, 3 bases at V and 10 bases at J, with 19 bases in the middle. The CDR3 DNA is TGTGCCAGCAGTTTGCGACGATCGGATACTAGCGAGCAGTTCTTC. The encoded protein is CASSLRRSDTSEQFF.

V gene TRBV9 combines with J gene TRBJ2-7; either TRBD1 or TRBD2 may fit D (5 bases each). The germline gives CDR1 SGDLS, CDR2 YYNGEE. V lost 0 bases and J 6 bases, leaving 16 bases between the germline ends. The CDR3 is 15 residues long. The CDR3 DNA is TGTGCCAGCAGCGTAGGGGGGTACAGCGAAGGCGAGCAGTACTTC. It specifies CASSVGGYSEGEQYF. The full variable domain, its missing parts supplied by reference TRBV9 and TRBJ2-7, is DSGVTQTPKHLITATGQRVTLRCSPRSGDLSVYWYQQSLDQGLQFLIQYYNGEERAKGNILERFSAQQFPDLHSELNLSSLELGDSALYFCASSVGGYSEGEQYFGPGTRLTVT.

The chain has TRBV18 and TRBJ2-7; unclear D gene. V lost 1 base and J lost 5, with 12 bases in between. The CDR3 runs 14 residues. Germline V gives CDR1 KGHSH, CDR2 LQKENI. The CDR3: CASSPQGSSDEQYF. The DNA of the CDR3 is TGTGCCAGCTCACCACAGGGAAGCTCGGACGAGCAGTACTTC.